This TCR beta chain was obtained from a study of blood T cell repertoires in COVID-19. V was pared by 5 bases and J by 8 bases, with 6 bases of the junction left unmatched. The CDR3 contains 14 residues. Germline assignment: CDR1 SEHNR and CDR2 FQNEAQ (reference sequence). TCRdb keeps only in-frame clones here, not all; method: immunoSEQ multiplex PCR. The repertoire has some 100,000 clones, around 82% of them found once; the top ten carry about 7%. This sequence joins TRBV7-9 and TRBJ1-4; 9 nucleotides match TRBD1. The receptor was isolated from a man aged 45-60 years with active or convalescent COVID-19. Source material: peripheral blood. The chain's CDR3 is CASSARQGVEKLFF. DNA for the CDR3: TGTGCCAGCAGCGCTCGACAGGGGGTGGAAAAACTGTTTTTT. The whole variable domain, remainder taken from reference TRBV7-9 and TRBJ1-4, is DTGVSQNPRHKITKRGQNVTFRCDPISEHNRLYWYRQTLGQGPEFLTYFQNEAQLEKSRLLSDRFSAERPKGSFSTLEIQRTEQGDSAMYLCASSARQGVEKLFFGSGTQLSVL.